This T cell receptor beta chain was identified in a study of blood T cell repertoires in COVID-19. This CDR3 is 19 amino acids long. Losses at the gene ends were 1 base for V and 0 bases for J; bases not matched to a gene: 11. Germline V lookup: CDR1 KGHSH, CDR2 LQKENI. This clone was found once. TCRdb's copy holds only in-frame clones and misses some; the assay was immunoSEQ multiplex PCR. The data contain hundreds of thousands of clones, roughly 80% of them singletons. A PCR-confirmed or clinician-diagnosed COVID-19 case had contacted exposed participants within 2 weeks of entry. The gene calls are TRBV18 and TRBJ2-1, with 8 bases aligning to TRBD2. The sequencing sample was made of PBMCs or T cells enriched from blood (not recorded which). This TCR came from a middle-aged man who had been exposed to COVID-19. The CDR3, as DNA: TGTGCCAGCTCACCACGGTTGAGCCCCAGCGGGAGCTCCTACAATGAGCAGTTCTTC. Residues: CASSPRLSPSGSSYNEQFF.